The 23 T cell receptor beta chains listed next were all sequenced from one sample in a study of blood T cell repertoires in COVID-19. Here immunoSEQ multiplex PCR was the method, and the copy in TCRdb shows in-frame clones only, minus some. The data show around 65,000 clones, with roughly 80% seen just once and 10% to 15% held by the top ten. Sequencing was performed on peripheral blood. These receptors were collected from a human donor in a cohort sampled during active COVID-19.

This chain links TRBV7-8 with TRBJ1-2; 7 bases map to TRBD1. The CDR3 runs to 14 residues. From germline, CDR1 is SGHVS and CDR2 FQNEAQ. The V segment lost 5 bases and the J segment 6 bases; nucleotides outside the gene matches: 9. The CDR3 DNA follows: TGTGCCAGCAGCCAACGGGACAGTGCCAATGGCTACACCTTC. Protein: CASSQRDSANGYTF.

This sequence joins TRBV12-3 or TRBV12-4 and TRBJ1-2; D remains ambiguous. This CDR3 comprises 12 residues. The ends were cut back, 3 bases at V and 7 bases at J, with 9 bases in the middle. This CDR3 is CASSFWAGGYTF. CDR3 DNA sequence: TGTGCCAGCAGTTTTTGGGCGGGTGGCTACACCTTC.

This rearrangement joins TRBV11-1 to TRBJ2-1, with 9 bases aligning to TRBD1. The J segment lost 7 bases and the V segment lost 1 base, leaving 8 bases of the junction unmatched. Germline CDR1 SGHAT, CDR2 FQDESV (reference sequence). The CDR3 extends over 16 amino acids. The DNA of the CDR3 is TGTGCCAGCAGCTTAGGATTCGGACAGGGGAGAAATGAGCAGTTCTTC. As protein: CASSLGFGQGRNEQFF.

The gene calls are TRBV30 and TRBJ2-1; weak D call: TRBD2 (6 bases). Germline values: CDR1 GTSNPN, CDR2 SVGIG (reference sequence). The CDR3 sequence is 14 residues long. The V end lost 0 bases, the J end lost 0 bases, and 6 bases lay between the germline ends. CDR3 sequence: CAWSVRGSYNEQFF. Written as DNA, the CDR3 is TGTGCCTGGAGTGTGCGGGGCTCCTACAATGAGCAGTTCTTC.

The chain carries TRBV3-1 (or the pseudogene TRBV3-2) and TRBJ2-2, with a tentative D call TRBD1 (5 bases). CDR1 is LGHDT, CDR2 YNNKEL, per germline (reference sequence). Deletions cut 0 bases from V and 6 bases from J, with 5 bases between. The length of the CDR3 is 13 residues. CDR3 loop: CASSQEGAGELFF. The DNA for the CDR3 is TGTGCCAGCAGCCAAGAAGGGGCCGGGGAGCTGTTTTTT.

The chain joins TRBV5-8 to TRBJ2-7; 7 bases are shared with TRBD2. The CDR3 runs to 14 residues. V lost 6 bases and J lost 3; bases outside the gene matches: 9. Germline V lookup: CDR1 SGHTS, CDR2 YDEGEE. Here the CDR3 DNA reads TGTGCCAGCACAATGGGGGGGAGCTACTACGAGCAGTACGTC. It codes for CASTMGGSYYEQYV.

The V and J genes are TRBV6-1 and TRBJ2-7; TRBD2 might be the D (5 bases). The V and J ends lost 0 bases and 6 bases respectively, with 15 bases between them. Germline CDR1 and CDR2: MNHNS and SASEGT. This CDR3 is built from 15 residues. The CDR3 sequence is CASSEALPGIREQYV. In DNA, the CDR3 is TGTGCCAGCAGTGAAGCGCTTCCGGGGATTCGCGAGCAGTACGTC.

The chain uses TRBV27 and TRBJ1-1; maybe TRBD1 (5 bases). V was cut by 9 bases and J by 1 base, with 15 bases left in between. This CDR3 is built from 14 residues. CDR1 and CDR2 (germline): MNHEY, SMNVEV (reference sequence). CDR3 residues: CASFHPGSNTEAFF. CDR3 nucleotides: TGTGCCAGTTTCCATCCAGGGTCGAACACTGAAGCTTTCTTT.

This sequence joins TRBV30 and TRBJ2-3; D unclear. The germline V gene has CDR1 GTSNPN and CDR2 SVGIG (reference sequence). V lost 0 bases and J 2 bases, leaving 9 bases between the germline ends. The CDR3 sequence is 14 residues long. Written as DNA, the CDR3 is TGTGCCTGGAGTGTAGGTAGCCCCACAGATACGCAGTATTTT. It encodes CAWSVGSPTDTQYF. Looking up the rest from reference TRBV30 and TRBJ2-3 gives the full variable domain: SQTIHQWPATLVQPVGSPLSLECTVEGTSNPNLYWYRQAAGRGLQLLFYSVGIGQISSEVPQNLSASRPQDRQFILSSKKLLLSDSGFYLCAWSVGSPTDTQYFGPGTRLTVL.

The genes are TRBV5-1 and TRBJ2-7; 11 positions agree with TRBD2. The CDR3 has 16 residues. V was pared by 1 base and J by 2 bases, with 5 bases of the junction left unmatched. Germline V gives CDR1 SGHRS, CDR2 YFSETQ. CDR3: CASSLLAGGLAYEQYV. The CDR3 DNA follows: TGCGCCAGCAGCTTGCTAGCGGGGGGACTGGCCTACGAGCAGTACGTC.

The genes are TRBV6-5 and TRBJ2-3, with 12 positions matching TRBD1. From germline, CDR1 is MNHEY and CDR2 SVGAGI. Unmatched junction bases numbered 7, after V lost 7 bases and J lost 5 bases. The CDR3 loop spans 15 amino acids. The CDR3 protein is CASTRRDRGRDTQYF. The CDR3, as DNA: TGTGCCAGCACCCGCCGGGACAGGGGGCGAGATACGCAGTATTTT.

The J gene is TRBJ2-2, the V gene TRBV10-3, with 10 nucleotides matching TRBD1. V trimming: 10 bases; J trimming: 2 bases; junction bases outside the gene matches: 4. CDR3 size: 14 residues. From germline, CDR1 is ENHRY and CDR2 SYGVKD. In DNA, the CDR3 is TGTGCCACTAGACAGGGGGCAAACACCGGGGAGCTGTTTTTT. Protein sequence: CATRQGANTGELFF.

In this sample, this clone turned up a few times. The CDR3: CASSQVRVGISYEQYF. The CDR3 region has the DNA TGTGCCAGCAGCCAAGTACGAGTCGGGATCTCCTACGAGCAGTACTTC. The chain has TRBV3-1 (or the pseudogene TRBV3-2) and TRBJ2-7; weak D call: TRBD2 (5 bases). The CDR3 totals 16 residues. Germline CDR1 LGHDT, CDR2 YNNKEL (reference sequence). V was shortened by 1 base and J by 0 bases, with 13 bases between the two germline ends.

The J gene is TRBJ2-2, the V gene TRBV19; tentative D call: TRBD2 (7 bases). V lost 7 bases to trimming and J lost 6 bases, with 18 bases between them. The CDR3 sequence is 15 residues long. CDR1 is LNHDA and CDR2 is SQIVND in the germline V gene (reference sequence). CDR3 sequence (DNA): TGTGCCAGTACTAATGGGGGGGGCAGCCCCGGGGAGCTGTTTTTT. Translated, it gives CASTNGGGSPGELFF.

This chain connects TRBV3-1 (or the pseudogene TRBV3-2) to TRBJ1-5, with D tentatively TRBD1 (6 bases). V shed 4 bases and J shed 3 bases, with 10 bases lying between them. The CDR3 covers 14 residues. CDR1 and CDR2 (germline): LGHDT, YNNKEL (reference sequence). In nucleotides, the CDR3 is TGTGCCAGCAGCCTAACAGGGAACAATCAGCCCCAGCATTTT. Translation gives CASSLTGNNQPQHF.

A remark on this clone: The junction and the germline gene differ at one end; a read error may be behind it. This chain joins TRBV2 and TRBJ2-7; 8 nucleotides match TRBD1. The CDR3 contains 14 residues. The V gene's germline CDR1 is SNHLY and CDR2 FYNNEI. The DNA of the CDR3 is TGTGCCAGCAGCGTTTTAGGGACAGGATCCCCGAACAACTTC. Its protein product is CASSVLGTGSPNNF.

The chain uses TRBV5-1 and TRBJ1-5; D unclear. CDR1 SGHRS and CDR2 YFSETQ come from the germline V gene. The CDR3 extends over 14 amino acids. Trimming pared 1 base from V and 7 bases from J, leaving 12 bases between. CDR3 sequence: CASSLFPQTQPQHF. CDR3 bases: TGCGCCAGCAGCTTGTTCCCACAGACCCAGCCCCAGCATTTT.

The chain couples TRBV18 to TRBJ1-3; D unclear. V lost 3 bases, J lost 6 bases, and 9 bases lay in between. Germline-derived CDR1 and CDR2 are KGHSH and LQKENI. The length of the CDR3 is 13 residues. In nucleotides, the CDR3 is TGTGCCAGCTCACCGAGGGAGGAAAACACCATATATTTT. This sequence encodes CASSPREENTIYF.

This chain connects TRBV21-1 to TRBJ2-5; TRBD2, the D gene given by the table, was not confirmed from the DNA. TRBV21-1 has pseudogene status. CDR3 size: 15 residues. In DNA form, the CDR3 reads TGTGCCAGCAGCAAAGAGTCTAGCTCCCAAGAGACCCAGTACTTC. Translating gives CASSKESSSQETQYF.

The chain carries TRBV5-5 and TRBJ2-2; 8 nucleotides align to TRBD2. CDR1 is SGHKS and CDR2 is YYEKEE in the germline V gene (reference sequence). Unmatched junction bases numbered 9, after V lost 2 bases and J lost 6 bases. The CDR3 loop spans 16 amino acids. The CDR3, as DNA: TGTGCCAGCAGCTTTGAACTAGCGGTACTGGCCGGGGAGCTGTTTTTT. It is translated as CASSFELAVLAGELFF.

This chain uses TRBV6-5 with TRBJ2-7; no reliable D call. Germline V gene data show CDR1 as MNHEY and CDR2 as SVGAGI. The CDR3 sequence is 14 residues long. V was cut by 7 bases and J by 0 bases, with 13 bases left in between. In DNA form, the CDR3 reads TGTGCCAGCAAACCACCCGGGTCCTCCTACGAGCAGTACTTC. Protein: CASKPPGSSYEQYF.

This rearrangement joins TRBV10-1 to TRBJ2-2, with 8 nucleotides matching TRBD1. This CDR3 is built from 22 residues. Germline CDR1 reads WNHNN; CDR2 reads SYGVQD (reference sequence). Trimming removed 10 bases from V and 6 bases from J; junction bases left unmatched: 34. The CDR3 here is CANHLGQGVTLPHLKVSGELFF. The CDR3 DNA reads as TGCGCCAACCACTTAGGACAGGGCGTCACCTTACCCCACTTGAAGGTTTCCGGGGAGCTGTTTTTT.

This chain joins TRBV4-1 and TRBJ2-2; 13 bases fit TRBD2. This CDR3 is built from 15 residues. Unmatched junction bases numbered 0, after V lost 2 bases and J lost 6 bases. Germline V gene data show CDR1 as MGHRA and CDR2 as YSYEKL. This CDR3 reads CASSQTSGGAGELFF. Written as DNA, the CDR3 is TGCGCCAGCAGCCAAACTAGCGGGGGGGCCGGGGAGCTGTTTTTT.